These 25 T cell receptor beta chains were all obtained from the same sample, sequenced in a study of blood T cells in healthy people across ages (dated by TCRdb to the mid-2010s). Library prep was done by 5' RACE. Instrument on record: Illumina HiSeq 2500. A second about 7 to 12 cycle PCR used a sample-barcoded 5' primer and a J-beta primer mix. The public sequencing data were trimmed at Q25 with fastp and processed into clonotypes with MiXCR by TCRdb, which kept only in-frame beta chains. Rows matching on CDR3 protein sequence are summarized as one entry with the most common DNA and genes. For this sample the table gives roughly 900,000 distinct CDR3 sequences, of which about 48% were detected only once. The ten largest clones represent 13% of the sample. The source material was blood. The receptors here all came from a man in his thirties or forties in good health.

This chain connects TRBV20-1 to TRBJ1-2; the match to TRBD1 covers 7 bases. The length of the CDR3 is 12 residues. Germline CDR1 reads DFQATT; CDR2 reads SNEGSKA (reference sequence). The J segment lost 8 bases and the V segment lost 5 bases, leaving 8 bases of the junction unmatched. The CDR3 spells CSAPTGAGGYTF. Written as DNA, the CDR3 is TGCAGTGCTCCTACAGGGGCTGGCGGCTACACCTTC.

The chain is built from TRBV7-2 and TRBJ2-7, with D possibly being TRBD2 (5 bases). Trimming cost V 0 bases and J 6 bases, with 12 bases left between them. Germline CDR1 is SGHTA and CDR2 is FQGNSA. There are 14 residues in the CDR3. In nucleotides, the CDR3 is TGTGCCAGCAGCTTAGCAAGCGGTCAGAGCGAGCAGTACTTC. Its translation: CASSLASGQSEQYF. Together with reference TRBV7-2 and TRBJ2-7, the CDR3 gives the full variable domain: GAGVSQSPSNKVTEKGKDVELRCDPISGHTALYWYRQSLGQGLEFLIYFQGNSAPDKSGLPSDRFSAERTGGSVSTLTIQRTQQEDSAVYLCASSLASGQSEQYFGPGTRLTVT.

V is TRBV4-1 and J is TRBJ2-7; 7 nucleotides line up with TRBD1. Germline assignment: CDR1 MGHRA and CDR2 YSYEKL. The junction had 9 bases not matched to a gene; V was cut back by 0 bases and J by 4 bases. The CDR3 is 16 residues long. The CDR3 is CASSQDWPGQLYEQYF. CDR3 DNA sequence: TGCGCCAGCAGCCAAGATTGGCCGGGACAGCTATACGAGCAGTACTTC.

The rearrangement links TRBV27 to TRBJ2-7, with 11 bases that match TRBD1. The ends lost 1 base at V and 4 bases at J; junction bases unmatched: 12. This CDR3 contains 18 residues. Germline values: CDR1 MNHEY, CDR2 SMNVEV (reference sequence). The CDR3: CASSLWAGLGQGEYEQYF. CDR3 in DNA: TGTGCCAGCAGTTTATGGGCGGGTCTGGGACAGGGGGAATACGAGCAGTACTTC.

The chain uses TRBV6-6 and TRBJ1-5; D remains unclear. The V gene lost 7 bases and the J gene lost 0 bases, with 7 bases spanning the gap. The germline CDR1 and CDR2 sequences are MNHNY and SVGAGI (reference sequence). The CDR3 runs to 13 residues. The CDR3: CASMDYSNQPQHF. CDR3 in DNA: TGTGCCAGCATGGATTATAGCAATCAGCCCCAGCATTTT.

Here the CDR3 reads CSVHGGSQETQYF. The CDR3 DNA is TGCAGTGTCCACGGGGGGTCCCAAGAGACCCAGTACTTC. The rearrangement uses TRBV20-1 and TRBJ2-5; 7 bases align to TRBD2. Germline assignment: CDR1 DFQATT and CDR2 SNEGSKA (reference sequence). The CDR3 totals 13 residues. Trimming removed 7 bases from V and 1 base from J; junction bases left unmatched: 6.

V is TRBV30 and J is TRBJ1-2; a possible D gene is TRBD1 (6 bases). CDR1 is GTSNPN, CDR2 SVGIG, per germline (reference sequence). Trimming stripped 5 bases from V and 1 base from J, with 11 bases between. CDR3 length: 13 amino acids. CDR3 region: CAWLRQDNYGYTF. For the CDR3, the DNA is TGTGCCTGGTTAAGACAGGATAACTATGGCTACACCTTC.

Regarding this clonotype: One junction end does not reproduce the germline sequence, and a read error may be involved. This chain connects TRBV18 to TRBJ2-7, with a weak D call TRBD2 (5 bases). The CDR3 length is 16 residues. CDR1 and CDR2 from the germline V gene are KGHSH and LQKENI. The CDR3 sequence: CTSSRGLAGVTYEQYF. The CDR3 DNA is TGTACCAGCTCACGAGGGTTAGCAGGTGTGACCTACGAGCAGTACTTC. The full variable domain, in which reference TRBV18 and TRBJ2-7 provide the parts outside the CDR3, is NAGVMQNPRHLVRRRGQEARLRCSPMKGHSHVYWYRQLPEEGLKFMVYLQKENIIDESGMPKERFSAEFPKEGPSILRIQQVVRGDSAAYFCTSSRGLAGVTYEQYFGPGTRLTVT.

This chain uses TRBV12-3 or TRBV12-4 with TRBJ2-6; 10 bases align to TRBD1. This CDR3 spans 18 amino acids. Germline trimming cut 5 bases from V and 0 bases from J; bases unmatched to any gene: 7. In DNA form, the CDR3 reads TGTGCCAGCAGTGAGGACAGGGGGTTTCTCTCTGGGGCCAACGTCCTGACTTTC. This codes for CASSEDRGFLSGANVLTF.

Written as DNA, the CDR3 is TGTGCCAGCAGCGCACAATCTGGAAGGGGTGAGGTTGTTGGCACTGAAGCTTTCTTT. It encodes CASSAQSGRGEVVGTEAFF. The rearrangement links TRBV13 to TRBJ1-1; D possibly corresponds to TRBD1 (5 bases). Trimming shortened V by 5 bases and J by 4 bases, and 29 bases separated the two germline ends. Germline V gene lookup returns CDR1 PRHDT and CDR2 FYEKMQ (reference sequence). This CDR3 has 19 amino acids.

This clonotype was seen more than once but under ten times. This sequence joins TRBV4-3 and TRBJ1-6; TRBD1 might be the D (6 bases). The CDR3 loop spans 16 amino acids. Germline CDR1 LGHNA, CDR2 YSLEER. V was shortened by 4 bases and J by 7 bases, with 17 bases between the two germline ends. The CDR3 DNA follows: TGCGCCAGCAGCCTTTATTTGGAACAGGGAAATTCACCCCTCCACTTT. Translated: CASSLYLEQGNSPLHF.

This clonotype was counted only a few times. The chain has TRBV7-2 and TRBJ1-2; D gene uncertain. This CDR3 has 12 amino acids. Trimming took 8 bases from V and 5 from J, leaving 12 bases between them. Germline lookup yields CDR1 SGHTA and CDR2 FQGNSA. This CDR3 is CASAETAYGYTF. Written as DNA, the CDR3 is TGTGCCAGCGCTGAGACGGCTTATGGCTACACCTTC.

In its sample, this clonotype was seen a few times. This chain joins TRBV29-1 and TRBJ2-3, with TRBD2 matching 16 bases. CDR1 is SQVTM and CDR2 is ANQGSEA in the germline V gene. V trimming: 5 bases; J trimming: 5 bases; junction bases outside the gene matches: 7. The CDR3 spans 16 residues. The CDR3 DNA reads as TGCAGCGTTTCACCGGGACTAGCGGGGGGGATAGATACGCAGTATTTT. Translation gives CSVSPGLAGGIDTQYF.

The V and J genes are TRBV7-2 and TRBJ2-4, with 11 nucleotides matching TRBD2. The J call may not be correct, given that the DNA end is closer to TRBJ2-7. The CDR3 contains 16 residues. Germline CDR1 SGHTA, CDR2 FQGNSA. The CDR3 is CASSLLLAGEGGEQYF. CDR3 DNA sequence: TGTGCCAGCAGCCTGTTACTAGCGGGAGAAGGAGGCGAGCAGTACTTC.

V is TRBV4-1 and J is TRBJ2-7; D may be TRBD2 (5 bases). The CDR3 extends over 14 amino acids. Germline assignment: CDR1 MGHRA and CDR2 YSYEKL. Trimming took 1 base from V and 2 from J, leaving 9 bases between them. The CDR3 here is CASSQGSGTYEQYF. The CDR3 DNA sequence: TGCGCCAGCAGCCAAGGGTCCGGGACCTACGAGCAGTACTTC.

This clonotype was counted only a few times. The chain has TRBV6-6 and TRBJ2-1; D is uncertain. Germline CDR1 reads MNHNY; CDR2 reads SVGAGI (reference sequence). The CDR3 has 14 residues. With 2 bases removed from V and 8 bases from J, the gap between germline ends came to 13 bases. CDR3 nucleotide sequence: TGTGCCAGCAGTTACCTGGGGTCTGCCGATGAGCAGTTCTTC. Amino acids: CASSYLGSADEQFF.

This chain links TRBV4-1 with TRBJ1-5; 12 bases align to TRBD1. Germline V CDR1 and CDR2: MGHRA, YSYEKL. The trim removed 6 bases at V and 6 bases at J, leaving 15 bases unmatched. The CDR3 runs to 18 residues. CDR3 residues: CASRLGTGGFRGGQPQHF. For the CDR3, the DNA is TGCGCCAGCAGACTCGGGACAGGGGGCTTCAGGGGGGGTCAGCCCCAGCATTTT.

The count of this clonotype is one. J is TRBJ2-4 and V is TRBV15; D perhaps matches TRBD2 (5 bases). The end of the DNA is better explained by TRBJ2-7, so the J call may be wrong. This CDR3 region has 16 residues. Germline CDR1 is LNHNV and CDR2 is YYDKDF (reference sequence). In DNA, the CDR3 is TGTGCCACCAGCATTCTTTCAGCGGAAAGCTCCTACGAGCAGTACTTC. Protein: CATSILSAESSYEQYF.

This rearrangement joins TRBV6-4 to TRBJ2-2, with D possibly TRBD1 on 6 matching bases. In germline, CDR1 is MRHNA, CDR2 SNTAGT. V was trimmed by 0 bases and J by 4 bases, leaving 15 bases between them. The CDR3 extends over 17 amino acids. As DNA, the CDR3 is TGTGCCAGCAGTGACTCGATGGGGGCCACTTTCACCGGGGAGCTGTTTTTT. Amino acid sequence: CASSDSMGATFTGELFF.

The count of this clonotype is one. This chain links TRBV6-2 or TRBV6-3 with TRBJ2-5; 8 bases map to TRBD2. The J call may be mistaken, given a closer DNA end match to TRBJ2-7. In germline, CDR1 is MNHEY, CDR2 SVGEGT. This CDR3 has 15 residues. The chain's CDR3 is CASSSGFSGGYEQYF. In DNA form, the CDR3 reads TGTGCCAGCAGCTCGGGATTCAGCGGGGGCTACGAGCAGTACTTC.

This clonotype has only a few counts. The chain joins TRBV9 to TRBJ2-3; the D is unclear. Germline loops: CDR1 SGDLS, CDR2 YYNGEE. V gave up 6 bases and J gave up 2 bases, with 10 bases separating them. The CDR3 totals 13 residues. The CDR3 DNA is TGTGCCAGCAACGAAGCGATCACAGATACGCAGTATTTT. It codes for CASNEAITDTQYF.

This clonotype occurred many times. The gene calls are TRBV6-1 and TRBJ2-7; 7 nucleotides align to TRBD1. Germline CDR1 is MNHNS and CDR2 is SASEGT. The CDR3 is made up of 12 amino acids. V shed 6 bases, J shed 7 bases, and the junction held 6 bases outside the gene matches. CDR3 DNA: TGTGCCAGCAGACTCGACAGGGAGGAGCAGTACTTC. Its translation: CASRLDREEQYF.

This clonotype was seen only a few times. The CDR3 DNA reads as TGTGCCTTTACCAGGGGTACTGAAGCTTTCTTT. Translation gives CAFTRGTEAFF. The chain has TRBV2 and TRBJ1-1, with D possibly TRBD1 on 6 matching bases. Germline V gene sequence: CDR1 SNHLY, CDR2 FYNNEI. The CDR3 is 11 residues long. V was clipped by 11 bases and J by 5 bases, with 12 bases between them.

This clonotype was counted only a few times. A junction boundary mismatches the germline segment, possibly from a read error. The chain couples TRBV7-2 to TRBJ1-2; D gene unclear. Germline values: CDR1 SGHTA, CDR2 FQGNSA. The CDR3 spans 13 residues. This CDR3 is CASRLEVQARYTF. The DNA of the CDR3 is TGTGCCAGCAGGTTAGAGGTGCAGGCTCGCTACACCTTC.

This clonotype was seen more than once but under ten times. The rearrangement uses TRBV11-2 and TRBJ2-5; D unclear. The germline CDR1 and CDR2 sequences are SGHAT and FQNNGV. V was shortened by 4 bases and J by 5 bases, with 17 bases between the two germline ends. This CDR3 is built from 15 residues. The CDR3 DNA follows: TGTGCCAGCAGCTCAGATGGGGTGGTGGGCGAGACCCAGTACTTC. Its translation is CASSSDGVVGETQYF. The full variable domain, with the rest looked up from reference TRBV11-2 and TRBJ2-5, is EAGVAQSPRYKIIEKRQSVAFWCNPISGHATLYWYQQILGQGPKLLIQFQNNGVVDDSQLPKDRFSAERLKGVDSTLKIQPAKLEDSAVYLCASSSDGVVGETQYFGPGTRLLVL.